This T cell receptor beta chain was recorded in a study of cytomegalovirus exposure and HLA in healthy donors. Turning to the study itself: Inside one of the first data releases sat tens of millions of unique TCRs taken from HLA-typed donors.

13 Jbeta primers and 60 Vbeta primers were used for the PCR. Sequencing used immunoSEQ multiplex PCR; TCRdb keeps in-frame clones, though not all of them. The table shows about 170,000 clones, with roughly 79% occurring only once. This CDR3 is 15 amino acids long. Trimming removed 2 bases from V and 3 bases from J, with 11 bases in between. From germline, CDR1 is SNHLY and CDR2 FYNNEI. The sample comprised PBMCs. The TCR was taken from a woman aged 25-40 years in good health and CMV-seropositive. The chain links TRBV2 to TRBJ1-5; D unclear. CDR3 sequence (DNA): TGTGCCAGCAGTGAACTAAACAGTCACAATCAGCCCCAGCATTTT. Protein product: CASSELNSHNQPQHF.